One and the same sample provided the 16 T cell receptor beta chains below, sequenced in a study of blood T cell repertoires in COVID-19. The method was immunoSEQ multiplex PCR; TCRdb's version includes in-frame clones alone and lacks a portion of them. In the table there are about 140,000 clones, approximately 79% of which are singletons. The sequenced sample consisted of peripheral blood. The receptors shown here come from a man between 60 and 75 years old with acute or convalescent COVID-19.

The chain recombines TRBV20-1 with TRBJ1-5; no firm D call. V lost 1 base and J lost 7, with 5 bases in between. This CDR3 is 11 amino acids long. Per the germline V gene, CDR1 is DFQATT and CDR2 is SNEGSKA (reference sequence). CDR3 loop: CSARGGQPQHF. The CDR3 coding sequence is TGCAGTGCTAGAGGCGGGCAGCCCCAGCATTTT.

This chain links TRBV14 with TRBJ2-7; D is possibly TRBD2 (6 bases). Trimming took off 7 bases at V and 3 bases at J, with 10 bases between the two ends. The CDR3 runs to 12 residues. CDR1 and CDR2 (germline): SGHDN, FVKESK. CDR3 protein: CASNAGNYEQYF. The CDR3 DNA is TGTGCCAGCAACGCGGGGAACTACGAGCAGTACTTC.

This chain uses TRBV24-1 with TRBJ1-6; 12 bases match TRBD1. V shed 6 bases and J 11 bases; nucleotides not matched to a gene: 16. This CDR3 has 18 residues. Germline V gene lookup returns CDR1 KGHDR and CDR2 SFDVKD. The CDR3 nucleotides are TGTGCCACCAGTCGTTACCGGGACAGGGGGCTATCCACCCCACCCCTCCACTTT. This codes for CATSRYRDRGLSTPPLHF.

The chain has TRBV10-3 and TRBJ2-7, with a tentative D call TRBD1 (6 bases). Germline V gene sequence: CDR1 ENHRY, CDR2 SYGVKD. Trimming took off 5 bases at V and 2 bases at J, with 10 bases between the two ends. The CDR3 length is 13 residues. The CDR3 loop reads CAISPDSAYEQYF. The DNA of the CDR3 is TGTGCCATCAGTCCGGACAGCGCCTACGAGCAGTACTTC.

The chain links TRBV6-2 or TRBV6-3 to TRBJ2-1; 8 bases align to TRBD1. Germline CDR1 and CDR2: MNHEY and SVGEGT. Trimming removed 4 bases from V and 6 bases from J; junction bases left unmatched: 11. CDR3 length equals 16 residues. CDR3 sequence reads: CASSWARGRVGNEQFF. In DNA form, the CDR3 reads TGTGCCAGCAGTTGGGCCAGGGGGCGTGTTGGCAATGAGCAGTTCTTC.

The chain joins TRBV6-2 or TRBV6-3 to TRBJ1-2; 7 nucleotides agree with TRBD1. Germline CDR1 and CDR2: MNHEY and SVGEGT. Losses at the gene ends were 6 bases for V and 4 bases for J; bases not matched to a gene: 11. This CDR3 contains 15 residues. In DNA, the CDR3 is TGTGCCAGCAGCCTACTGGACAGGACGTTCTATGGCTACACCTTC. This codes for CASSLLDRTFYGYTF.

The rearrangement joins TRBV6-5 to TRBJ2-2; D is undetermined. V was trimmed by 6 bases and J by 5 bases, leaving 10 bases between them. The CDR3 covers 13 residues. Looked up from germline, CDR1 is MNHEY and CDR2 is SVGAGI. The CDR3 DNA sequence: TGTGCCAGCAGAGATCCCGGGACCGGGGAGCTGTTTTTT. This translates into CASRDPGTGELFF.

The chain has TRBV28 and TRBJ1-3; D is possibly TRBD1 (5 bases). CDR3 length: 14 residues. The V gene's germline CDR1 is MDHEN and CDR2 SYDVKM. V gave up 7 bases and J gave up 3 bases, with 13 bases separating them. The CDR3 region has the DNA TGTGCCAGCACCCATGGGGGGGTTGGAAACACCATATATTTT. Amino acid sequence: CASTHGGVGNTIYF.

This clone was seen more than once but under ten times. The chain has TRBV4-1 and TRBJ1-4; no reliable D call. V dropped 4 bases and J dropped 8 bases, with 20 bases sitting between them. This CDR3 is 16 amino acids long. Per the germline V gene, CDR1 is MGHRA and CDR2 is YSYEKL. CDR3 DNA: TGCGCCAGCAGCCCCCTAAGAGCCGTTGGAGGGGAAAAACTGTTTTTT. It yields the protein CASSPLRAVGGEKLFF.

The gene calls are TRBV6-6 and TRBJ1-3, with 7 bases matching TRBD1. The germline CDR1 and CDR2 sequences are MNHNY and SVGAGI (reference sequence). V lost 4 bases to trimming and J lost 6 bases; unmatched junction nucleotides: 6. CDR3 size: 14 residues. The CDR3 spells CASSLDRVTNTIYF. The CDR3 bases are TGTGCCAGCAGTTTAGACAGGGTCACAAACACCATATATTTT.

CDR3 protein: CASSLDLADYGYTF. Here the CDR3 DNA reads TGTGCCAGCTCACTGGACTTGGCGGACTATGGCTACACCTTC. This chain uses TRBV18 with TRBJ1-2; no clear D. The CDR3 contains 14 residues. The germline V gene encodes CDR1 KGHSH and CDR2 LQKENI. V shed 4 bases and J shed 3 bases, with 12 bases lying between them.

The CDR3 region has the DNA TGTGCCAGCAGCTTAAAACCGACTAGCGGGAGGTATTACGAGCAGTACTTC. The encoded protein is CASSLKPTSGRYYEQYF. This chain connects TRBV7-2 to TRBJ2-7; 13 nucleotides align to TRBD2. Germline V gene sequence: CDR1 SGHTA, CDR2 FQGNSA. The CDR3 sequence is 17 residues long. V shed 2 bases and J 4 bases; nucleotides not matched to a gene: 8.

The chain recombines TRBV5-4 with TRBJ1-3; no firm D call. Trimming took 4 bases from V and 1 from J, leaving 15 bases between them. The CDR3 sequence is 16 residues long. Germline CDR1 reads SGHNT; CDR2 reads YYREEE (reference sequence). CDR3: CASSTDRTTSGNTIYF. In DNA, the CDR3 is TGTGCCAGCAGCACAGACCGCACCACGTCTGGAAACACCATATATTTT.

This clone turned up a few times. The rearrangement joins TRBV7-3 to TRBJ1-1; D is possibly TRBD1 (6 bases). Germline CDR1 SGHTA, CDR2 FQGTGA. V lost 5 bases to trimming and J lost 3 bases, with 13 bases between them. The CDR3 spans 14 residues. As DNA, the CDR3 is TGTGCCAGCAGCCCAATGGGGGCGGACACTGAAGCTTTCTTT. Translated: CASSPMGADTEAFF.

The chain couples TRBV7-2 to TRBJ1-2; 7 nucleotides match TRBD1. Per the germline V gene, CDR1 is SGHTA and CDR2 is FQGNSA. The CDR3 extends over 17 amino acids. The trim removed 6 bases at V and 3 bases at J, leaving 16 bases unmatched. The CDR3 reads CASSQTPDSGGYYGYTF. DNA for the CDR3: TGTGCCAGCAGTCAAACCCCTGACTCAGGGGGGTACTATGGCTACACCTTC. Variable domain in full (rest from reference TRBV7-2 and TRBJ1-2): GAGVSQSPSNKVTEKGKDVELRCDPISGHTALYWYRQSLGQGLEFLIYFQGNSAPDKSGLPSDRFSAERTGGSVSTLTIQRTQQEDSAVYLCASSQTPDSGGYYGYTFGSGTRLTVV.

DNA for the CDR3: TGTGCCTGGGATAATCCACAGGACTCTGGAAACACCATATATTTT. Protein: CAWDNPQDSGNTIYF. This sequence joins TRBV30 and TRBJ1-3; perhaps TRBD1 as D (5 bases). Germline-derived CDR1 and CDR2 are GTSNPN and SVGIG (reference sequence). This CDR3 has 15 amino acids. V shed 5 bases and J shed 0 bases, with 14 bases lying between them.